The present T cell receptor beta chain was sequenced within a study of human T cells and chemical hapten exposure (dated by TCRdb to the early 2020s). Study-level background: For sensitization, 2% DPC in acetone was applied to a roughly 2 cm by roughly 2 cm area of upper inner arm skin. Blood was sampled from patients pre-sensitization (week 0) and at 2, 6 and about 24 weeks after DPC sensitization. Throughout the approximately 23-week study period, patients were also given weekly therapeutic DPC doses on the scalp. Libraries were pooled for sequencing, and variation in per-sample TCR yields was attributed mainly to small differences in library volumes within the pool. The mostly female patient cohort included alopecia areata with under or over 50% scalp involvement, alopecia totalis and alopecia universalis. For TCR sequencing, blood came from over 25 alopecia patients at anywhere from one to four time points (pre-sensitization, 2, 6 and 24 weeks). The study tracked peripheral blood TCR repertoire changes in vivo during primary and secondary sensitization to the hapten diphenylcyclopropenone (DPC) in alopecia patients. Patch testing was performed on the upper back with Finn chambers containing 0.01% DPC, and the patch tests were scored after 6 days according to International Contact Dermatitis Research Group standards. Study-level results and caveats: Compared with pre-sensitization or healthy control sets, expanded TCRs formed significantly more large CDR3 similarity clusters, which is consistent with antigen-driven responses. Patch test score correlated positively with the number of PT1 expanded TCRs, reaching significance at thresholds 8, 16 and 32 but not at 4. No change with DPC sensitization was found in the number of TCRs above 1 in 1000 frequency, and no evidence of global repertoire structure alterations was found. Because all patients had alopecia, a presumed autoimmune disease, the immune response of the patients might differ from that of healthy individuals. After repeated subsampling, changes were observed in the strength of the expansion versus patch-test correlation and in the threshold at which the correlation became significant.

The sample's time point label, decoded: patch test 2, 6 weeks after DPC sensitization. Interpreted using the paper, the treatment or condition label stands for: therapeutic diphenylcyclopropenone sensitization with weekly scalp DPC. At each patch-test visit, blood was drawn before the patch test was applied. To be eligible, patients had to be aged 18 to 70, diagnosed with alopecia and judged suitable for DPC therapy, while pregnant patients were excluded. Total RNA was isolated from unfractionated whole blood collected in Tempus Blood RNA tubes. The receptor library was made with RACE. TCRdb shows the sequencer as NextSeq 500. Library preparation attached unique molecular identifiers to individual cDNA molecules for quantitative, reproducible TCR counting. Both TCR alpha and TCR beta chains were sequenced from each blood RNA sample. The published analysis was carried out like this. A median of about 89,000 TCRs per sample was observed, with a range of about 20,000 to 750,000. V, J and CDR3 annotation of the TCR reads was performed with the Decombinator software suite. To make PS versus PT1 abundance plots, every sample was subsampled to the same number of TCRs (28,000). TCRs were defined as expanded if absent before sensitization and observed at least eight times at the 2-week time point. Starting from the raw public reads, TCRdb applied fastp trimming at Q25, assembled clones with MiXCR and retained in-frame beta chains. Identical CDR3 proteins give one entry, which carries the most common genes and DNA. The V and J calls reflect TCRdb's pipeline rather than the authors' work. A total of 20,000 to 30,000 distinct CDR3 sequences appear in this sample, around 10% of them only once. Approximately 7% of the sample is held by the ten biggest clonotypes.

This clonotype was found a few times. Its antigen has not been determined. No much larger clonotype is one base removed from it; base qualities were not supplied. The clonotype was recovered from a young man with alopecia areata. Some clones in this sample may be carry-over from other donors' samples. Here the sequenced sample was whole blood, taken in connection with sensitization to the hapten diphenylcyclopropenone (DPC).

The DNA sequence follows: TGTGCCAGTAGTATACTCCCGGGACAGGGCCTCTCGGGGGCCAAAAACATTCAGTACTTC. It specifies CASSILPGQGLSGAKNIQYF. The rearranged segments are TRBV19 and TRBJ2-4; 9 bases in between match TRBD1. Reading from cysteine to phenylalanine, the CDR3 counts 20 amino acids. Of all the DNA, just the CDR3 is kept, 60 bases in frame from base 1. Sequences LNHDA (CDR1) and SQIVND (CDR2) are obtained from the germline V gene (reference sequence). V trim: 2 bases; J trim: 1 base; unmatched bases: 15.